These T cell receptor beta chains were read from a single sample in a study of beta chain features in type 1 diabetes. Generated by immunoSEQ multiplex PCR, the TCRdb table keeps only in-frame clones and is missing some. The sample has hundreds of thousands of clones, roughly 9.6% seen once. Sequencing was performed on naive CD4+ T cells from blood. The receptors come from a woman aged 25 to 45 in good health. The CDR3 runs from the conserved cysteine through the conserved F or W. D genes are given only for firm matches. Size is stated for part of the rows, as once, few or many counts, or as a class when the clone is expanded.

cdr3_aa: CASSLDFPNTGELFF; cdr3_nt: TGTGCCAGCAGCTTAGACTTCCCGAACACCGGGGAGCTGTTTTTT; d_call: NA; j_call: TRBJ2-2; clone_size: few; v_call: TRBV7-9
cdr3_aa: CASSPSGTITGELFF; cdr3_nt: TGTGCCAGCTCGCCTTCCGGGACAATCACCGGGGAGCTGTTTTTT; d_call: NA; j_call: TRBJ2-2; clone_size: few; v_call: TRBV18
cdr3_aa: CASSRTAGTSSSEQYF; cdr3_nt: TGCGCCAGCAGTCGGACAGCCGGGACTAGTTCTTCCGAGCAGTACTTC; d_call: TRBD2; j_call: TRBJ2-7; clone_size: NA; v_call: TRBV5-1
cdr3_aa: CAWATGGALYGYTF; cdr3_nt: TGTGCCTGGGCCACAGGGGGCGCGCTCTATGGCTACACCTTC; d_call: TRBD1; j_call: TRBJ1-2; clone_size: NA; v_call: TRBV30
cdr3_aa: CASSLGALTNEQFF; cdr3_nt: TGTGCCAGCAGCTTAGGGGCTCTTACCAATGAGCAGTTCTTC; d_call: NA; j_call: TRBJ2-1; clone_size: NA; v_call: TRBV7-9
cdr3_aa: CSVPGPGQIYNEQFF; cdr3_nt: TGCAGCGTGCCCGGTCCGGGACAGATCTACAATGAGCAGTTCTTC; d_call: TRBD1; j_call: TRBJ2-1; clone_size: NA; v_call: TRBV29-1
cdr3_aa: CASSYPPYGYTF; cdr3_nt: TGTGCCAGCAGCTACCCTCCGTATGGCTACACCTTC; d_call: NA; j_call: TRBJ1-2; clone_size: few; v_call: TRBV28
cdr3_aa: CASSPGLVGGVQETQYF; cdr3_nt: TGCGCCAGCAGCCCCGGTTTGGTTGGGGGGGTACAAGAGACCCAGTACTTC; d_call: TRBD2; j_call: TRBJ2-5; clone_size: NA; v_call: TRBV5-1
cdr3_aa: CASRAGTTNQPQHF; cdr3_nt: TGTGCCAGCAGAGCCGGGACAACCAATCAGCCCCAGCATTTT; d_call: NA; j_call: TRBJ1-5; clone_size: NA; v_call: TRBV6-1
cdr3_aa: CAWRGTGRGTEAFF; cdr3_nt: TGTGCCTGGAGGGGGACAGGCCGGGGCACTGAAGCTTTCTTT; d_call: TRBD1; j_call: TRBJ1-1; clone_size: few; v_call: TRBV30
cdr3_aa: CASSVNDLQETQYF; cdr3_nt: TGTGCCAGCAGTGTTAATGACTTACAAGAGACCCAGTACTTC; d_call: NA; j_call: TRBJ2-5; clone_size: NA; v_call: TRBV2
cdr3_aa: CASSPLGTVNEKLFF; cdr3_nt: TGTGCCAGCTCACCTTTGGGGACAGTGAATGAAAAACTGTTTTTT; d_call: TRBD1; j_call: TRBJ1-4; clone_size: NA; v_call: TRBV18
cdr3_aa: CASSLRLAGEYEQYF; cdr3_nt: TGCGCCAGCAGCTTGCGGCTAGCGGGAGAGTACGAGCAGTACTTC; d_call: TRBD2; j_call: TRBJ2-7; clone_size: few; v_call: TRBV5-1
cdr3_aa: CASSPRTADTGELFF; cdr3_nt: TGTGCCAGCAGCCCGAGGACAGCGGACACCGGGGAGCTGTTTTTT; d_call: NA; j_call: TRBJ2-2; clone_size: NA; v_call: TRBV11-2
cdr3_aa: CASSQDRASRSLYF; cdr3_nt: TGCGCCAGCAGCCAAGATAGAGCGTCCCGGAGCTTGTACTTC; d_call: NA; j_call: TRBJ2-7; clone_size: NA; v_call: TRBV4-1
cdr3_aa: CASSLGLETQYF; cdr3_nt: TGTGCCAGCAGCTTGGGACTGGAGACGCAGTATTTT; d_call: NA; j_call: TRBJ2-3; clone_size: few; v_call: TRBV7-8
cdr3_aa: CASSPGQGRGEQFF; cdr3_nt: TGTGCCAGCTCACCGGGACAGGGACGCGGTGAGCAGTTCTTC; d_call: TRBD1; j_call: TRBJ2-1; clone_size: NA; v_call: TRBV18
cdr3_aa: CASTSPMGRGYTF; cdr3_nt: TGTGCCAGCACTTCCCCTATGGGGCGCGGCTACACCTTC; d_call: NA; j_call: TRBJ1-2; clone_size: NA; v_call: TRBV28
cdr3_aa: CASSFGGQGFQETQYF; cdr3_nt: TGTGCCAGCTCATTTGGAGGACAGGGGTTCCAAGAGACCCAGTACTTC; d_call: TRBD1; j_call: TRBJ2-5; clone_size: NA; v_call: TRBV28
cdr3_aa: CASRVSGRALGGTQYF; cdr3_nt: TGTGCCAGCAGGGTTAGCGGGAGGGCCCTCGGGGGGACCCAGTACTTC; d_call: TRBD2; j_call: TRBJ2-5; clone_size: NA; v_call: TRBV5-6
cdr3_aa: CASRETGHNIQYF; cdr3_nt: TGTGCCAGCAGAGAGACAGGTCATAACATTCAGTACTTC; d_call: NA; j_call: TRBJ2-4; clone_size: NA; v_call: TRBV5-5
cdr3_aa: CASSPRTSGPYEQYF; cdr3_nt: TGTGCCAGCAGCCCCAGGACTAGCGGTCCCTACGAGCAGTACTTC; d_call: TRBD2; j_call: TRBJ2-7; clone_size: few; v_call: TRBV7-2
cdr3_aa: CASTLAGKTVPSKPQHF; cdr3_nt: TGTGCCAGTACCCTTGCGGGGAAGACAGTTCCATCCAAGCCCCAGCATTTT; d_call: NA; j_call: TRBJ1-5; clone_size: NA; v_call: TRBV19